These 23 T cell receptor beta chains came from one sample sequenced in a study of blood T cell repertoires in COVID-19. Clones were sequenced by immunoSEQ multiplex PCR, and TCRdb holds only the in-frame ones, with some missing. The table shows some 490,000 clones, with approximately 86% occurring only once. Sequencing was performed on PBMCs or T cells enriched from blood (not recorded which). Every receptor here comes from an older woman who had recovered from COVID-19.

The chain carries TRBV24-1 and TRBJ2-3; the D gene is possibly TRBD1 (5 bases). Germline CDR1 KGHDR, CDR2 SFDVKD. V lost 9 bases, J lost 8 bases, and 11 bases lay in between. This CDR3 spans 11 amino acids. In DNA, the CDR3 is TGTGCCACCCAGGGATTCGGTACGCAGTATTTT. Its translation is CATQGFGTQYF.

This sequence joins TRBV9 and TRBJ1-3; 7 bases map to TRBD1. Germline CDR1 SGDLS, CDR2 YYNGEE. With 0 bases clipped from V and 3 bases from J, the junction kept 3 bases outside the gene matches. The CDR3 runs to 15 residues. The CDR3 nucleotides are TGTGCCAGCAGCGTAGCCGACAGGGTTGGAAACACCATATATTTT. Residues: CASSVADRVGNTIYF. The full variable domain, completed using reference TRBV9 and TRBJ1-3, is DSGVTQTPKHLITATGQRVTLRCSPRSGDLSVYWYQQSLDQGLQFLIQYYNGEERAKGNILERFSAQQFPDLHSELNLSSLELGDSALYFCASSVADRVGNTIYFGEGSWLTVV.

The V and J genes are TRBV3-1 (or the pseudogene TRBV3-2) and TRBJ1-5; D remains ambiguous. CDR3 size: 14 residues. The germline V and J ends were trimmed by 1 base and 1 base, with 5 bases remaining between them. Germline V CDR1 and CDR2: LGHDT, YNNKEL (reference sequence). The CDR3 DNA sequence: TGTGCCAGCAGCCAAGGGAGGAGCAATCAGCCCCAGCATTTT. This encodes CASSQGRSNQPQHF.

The genes are TRBV6-5 and TRBJ1-1; 9 bases align to TRBD1. The CDR3 contains 14 residues. The trim removed 7 bases at V and 1 base at J, leaving 4 bases unmatched. CDR1 MNHEY and CDR2 SVGAGI come from the germline V gene. As DNA, the CDR3 is TGTGCCAGCACTCGGACAGGGGCGAACACTGAAGCTTTCTTT. Translated: CASTRTGANTEAFF.

This clone was detected once. The chain carries TRBV6-1 and TRBJ1-2, with D unclear. The CDR3 runs to 12 residues. V was shortened by 3 bases and J by 5 bases, with 7 bases between the two germline ends. CDR1 MNHNS and CDR2 SASEGT come from the germline V gene. DNA of the CDR3: TGTGCCAGCAGTGATGACTCGTATGGCTACACCTTC. This encodes CASSDDSYGYTF.

This clone was detected only a few times. The chain combines TRBV20-1 with TRBJ1-1; D is ambiguous. The ends were cut back, 2 bases at V and 8 bases at J, with 9 bases in the middle. The CDR3 runs 11 residues. Germline CDR1 DFQATT, CDR2 SNEGSKA (reference sequence). The CDR3 DNA follows: TGCAGTGCTAGAAACAGTGGGGAAGCTTTCTTT. It encodes CSARNSGEAFF.

The chain employs TRBV10-1 and TRBJ2-3; 12 positions match TRBD2. The CDR3 contains 15 residues. Germline V CDR1 and CDR2: WNHNN, SYGVQD (reference sequence). The V segment lost 6 bases and the J segment 2 bases; nucleotides outside the gene matches: 3. DNA of the CDR3: TGCGCCAGCAGCTCTAGCGGGGGGGCCACAGATACGCAGTATTTT. Translating gives CASSSSGGATDTQYF.

The rearrangement uses TRBV2 and TRBJ1-5; a possible D gene is TRBD1 (6 bases). CDR1 and CDR2 from the germline V gene are SNHLY and FYNNEI. V gave up 1 base and J gave up 10 bases, with 11 bases separating them. CDR3 length: 13 residues. CDR3 residues: CASSEGAGAPQHF. The DNA for the CDR3 is TGTGCCAGCAGTGAAGGGGCAGGGGCTCCCCAGCATTTT.

J is TRBJ1-3 and V is TRBV19, with unresolved D. The CDR3 length is 14 residues. Germline values: CDR1 LNHDA, CDR2 SQIVND (reference sequence). Trimming left V 4 bases short and J 1 base short, with 8 bases between. The CDR3 protein is CASSTGFSGNTIYF. In DNA, the CDR3 is TGTGCCAGTAGTACAGGTTTTTCTGGAAACACCATATATTTT.

The chain has TRBV7-8 and TRBJ1-5, with no clear D. The CDR3 has 15 residues. Trimming left V 5 bases short and J 0 bases short, with 11 bases between. Germline lookup yields CDR1 SGHVS and CDR2 FQNEAQ. In nucleotides, the CDR3 is TGTGCCAGCAGCCAACACGAACATAGCAATCAGCCCCAGCATTTT. Its translation is CASSQHEHSNQPQHF.

This clone was seen just once. In nucleotides, the CDR3 is TGTGCCAGCAGCCAAGGGGATGACAGGCTCTATGGCTACACCTTC. It yields the protein CASSQGDDRLYGYTF. The chain recombines TRBV4-2 with TRBJ1-2; D possibly corresponds to TRBD1 (6 bases). Germline V gene lookup returns CDR1 LGHNA and CDR2 YNFKEQ. The CDR3 runs to 15 residues. Trimming pared 1 base from V and 4 bases from J, leaving 13 bases between.

The V call is TRBV6-5, the J call TRBJ2-7; a weak D match, TRBD2 (6 bases). Germline V gives CDR1 MNHEY, CDR2 SVGAGI. V was trimmed by 7 bases and J by 3 bases, leaving 16 bases between them. The CDR3 contains 14 residues. CDR3 amino acids: CASTTGDLGYEQYV. As DNA, the CDR3 is TGTGCCAGCACAACGGGGGATTTAGGCTACGAGCAGTACGTC.

The chain recombines TRBV2 with TRBJ2-7, with a weak D call TRBD1 (7 bases). Germline CDR1 SNHLY, CDR2 FYNNEI. Trimming took off 7 bases at V and 7 bases at J, with 17 bases between the two ends. The CDR3 consists of 13 residues. The CDR3 loop reads CASILEGAGEQYV. CDR3 DNA: TGTGCCAGCATTCTGGAGGGGGCGGGGGAGCAGTACGTC.

This clone was detected a few times. This chain uses TRBV11-3 with TRBJ1-1; 7 nucleotides align to TRBD1. CDR3 length: 16 amino acids. Germline V gene sequence: CDR1 SGHNT, CDR2 YENEEA. Losses at the gene ends were 8 bases for V and 4 bases for J; bases not matched to a gene: 16. The CDR3 sequence is CASPRKGALRGTEAFF. The CDR3 coding sequence is TGTGCCAGCCCCCGAAAGGGGGCCCTCAGGGGCACTGAAGCTTTCTTT.

The V gene is TRBV6-1, the J gene TRBJ1-2; TRBD1 matches 10 bases. The CDR3 extends over 16 amino acids. Germline V gene data show CDR1 as MNHNS and CDR2 as SASEGT. J gave up 8 bases and V 2 bases, and 11 bases lay outside the gene matches. The CDR3 DNA reads TGTGCCAGCAGTGAATATCTGACAGGGGGCGCAAAAGGCTACACCTTC. This sequence encodes CASSEYLTGGAKGYTF.

The chain links TRBV6-6 to TRBJ2-1; 7 bases agree with TRBD1. This CDR3 region has 14 residues. Germline CDR1 and CDR2: MNHNY and SVGAGI (reference sequence). Trimming cost V 7 bases and J 0 bases; bases outside gene matches: 3. The CDR3 sequence is CASKDRSSYNEQFF. In DNA form, the CDR3 reads TGTGCCAGCAAGGACAGGAGCTCCTACAATGAGCAGTTCTTC.

This clone was picked up a small number of times. The chain uses TRBV12-3 or TRBV12-4 and TRBJ1-2; 7 nucleotides agree with TRBD1. The CDR3 is made up of 12 amino acids. V lost 6 bases to trimming and J lost 8 bases; unmatched junction nucleotides: 6. CDR3 in amino acids: CASRRGREGYTF. CDR3 bases: TGTGCCAGCAGGAGGGGGCGCGAGGGCTACACCTTC.

This rearrangement joins TRBV9 to TRBJ1-4, with D possibly being TRBD1 (5 bases). Germline lookup yields CDR1 SGDLS and CDR2 YYNGEE. V lost 4 bases, J lost 7 bases, and 17 bases lay in between. The CDR3 contains 15 residues. The DNA for the CDR3 is TGTGCCAGCAGCAGAGGGGCGGGGTTCGTTGAAAAACTGTTTTTT. As protein: CASSRGAGFVEKLFF.

This clone was observed a single time. The CDR3 region has the DNA TGCGCCAGCAGCTTGGTTGGCGGGGGGCCCAATACGCAGTATTTT. Residues: CASSLVGGGPNTQYF. The chain recombines TRBV5-1 with TRBJ2-3; 8 positions match TRBD2. V was pared by 0 bases and J by 7 bases, with 7 bases of the junction left unmatched. The CDR3 runs 15 residues. Looked up from germline, CDR1 is SGHRS and CDR2 is YFSETQ.

The chain carries TRBV6-2 or TRBV6-3 and TRBJ2-5; 9 positions match TRBD2. In germline, CDR1 is MNHEY, CDR2 SVGEGT. The trim removed 4 bases at V and 4 bases at J, leaving 4 bases unmatched. The CDR3 spans 14 residues. CDR3 nucleotides: TGTGCCAGCAGTTTAGCGGGGGTGGGAGAGACCCAGTACTTC. Its protein product is CASSLAGVGETQYF.

This clone appeared a few times. This rearrangement joins TRBV2 to TRBJ1-1; D gene uncertain. The CDR3 length is 11 residues. Trimming shortened V by 7 bases and J by 10 bases, and 13 bases separated the two germline ends. Germline CDR1 and CDR2: SNHLY and FYNNEI. CDR3 sequence reads: CASTLVRGAFF. The CDR3 DNA reads as TGTGCCAGCACCCTGGTGCGGGGAGCTTTCTTT.

This chain joins TRBV5-1 and TRBJ2-2; TRBD2 aligns across 8 bases. Germline V gene data show CDR1 as SGHRS and CDR2 as YFSETQ. CDR3 size: 16 residues. J was trimmed by 3 bases and V by 0 bases; bases with no gene match: 4. Here the CDR3 reads CASSLGTSGYTGELFF. CDR3 bases: TGCGCCAGCAGCTTGGGTACTAGCGGATACACCGGGGAGCTGTTTTTT.

The genes are TRBV2 and TRBJ2-2; TRBD2 aligns across 8 bases. The V gene end was trimmed by 6 bases and the J gene end by 8 bases; junction bases not matched to a gene: 8. Germline CDR1 SNHLY, CDR2 FYNNEI. The CDR3 totals 14 residues. The CDR3 is CASRGGLARGELFF. The CDR3 DNA follows: TGTGCCAGCAGGGGAGGACTAGCCCGTGGGGAGCTGTTTTTT.